Many counts were recorded for the clone carrying this T cell receptor beta chain. This entry comes from a study of early T cells in non-severe SARS-CoV-2 infection. TCRdb fed the 5' RACE reads into MiXCR, producing one record per CDR3 protein. The repertoire consists of over 30,000 distinct CDR3 sequences, with around 5% occurring once and the leading ten covering around 23%. The germline V gene encodes CDR1 SGHTA and CDR2 FQGNSA. The CDR3 is 14 residues long. V was trimmed by 6 bases and J by 1 base, leaving 11 bases between them. The receptor was derived from an adult who was a healthcare worker with PCR-confirmed SARS-CoV-2 infection or an uninfected control (not recorded which). The chain recombines TRBV7-2 with TRBJ2-3; the D is unclear. Sequenced material: whole blood. CDR3 loop: CASRKGLRTDTQYF. CDR3 nucleotide sequence: TGTGCCAGCAGGAAAGGGCTCCGCACAGATACGCAGTATTTT.